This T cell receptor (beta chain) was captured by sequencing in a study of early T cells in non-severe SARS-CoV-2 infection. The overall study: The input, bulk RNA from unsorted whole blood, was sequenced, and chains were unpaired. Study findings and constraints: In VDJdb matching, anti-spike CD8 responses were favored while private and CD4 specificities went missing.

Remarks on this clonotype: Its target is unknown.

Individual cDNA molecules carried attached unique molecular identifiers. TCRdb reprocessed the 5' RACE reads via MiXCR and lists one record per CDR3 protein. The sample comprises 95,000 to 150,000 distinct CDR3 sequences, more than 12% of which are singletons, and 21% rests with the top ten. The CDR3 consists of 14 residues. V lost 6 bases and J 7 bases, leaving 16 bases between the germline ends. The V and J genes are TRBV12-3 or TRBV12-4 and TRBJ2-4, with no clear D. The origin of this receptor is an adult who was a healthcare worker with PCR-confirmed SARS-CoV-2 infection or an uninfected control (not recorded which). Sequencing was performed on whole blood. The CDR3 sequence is CASSRPGLDNIQYF. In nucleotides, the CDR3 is TGTGCCAGCAGCCGGCCGGGCCTAGATAACATTCAGTACTTC.